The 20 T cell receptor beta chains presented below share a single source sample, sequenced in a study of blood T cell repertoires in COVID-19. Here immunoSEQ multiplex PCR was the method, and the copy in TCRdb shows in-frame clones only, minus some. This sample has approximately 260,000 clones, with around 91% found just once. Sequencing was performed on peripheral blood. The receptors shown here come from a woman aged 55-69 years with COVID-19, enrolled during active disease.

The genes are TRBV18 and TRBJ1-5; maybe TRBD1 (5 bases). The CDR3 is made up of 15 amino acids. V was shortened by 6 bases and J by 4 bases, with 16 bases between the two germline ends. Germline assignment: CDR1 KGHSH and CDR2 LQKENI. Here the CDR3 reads CASSRSGGVNQPQHF. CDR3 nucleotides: TGTGCCAGCTCGCGATCGGGGGGAGTAAATCAGCCCCAGCATTTT.

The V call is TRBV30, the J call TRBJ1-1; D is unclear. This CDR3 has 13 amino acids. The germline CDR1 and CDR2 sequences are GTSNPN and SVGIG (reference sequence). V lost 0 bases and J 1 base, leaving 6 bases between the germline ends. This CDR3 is CAWSVHTNTEAFF. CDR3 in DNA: TGTGCCTGGAGTGTACATACGAACACTGAAGCTTTCTTT.

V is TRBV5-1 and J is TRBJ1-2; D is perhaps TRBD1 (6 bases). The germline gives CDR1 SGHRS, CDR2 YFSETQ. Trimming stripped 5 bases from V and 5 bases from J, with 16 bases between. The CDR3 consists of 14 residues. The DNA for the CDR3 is TGCGCCAGCAGTGTCCAGGGGCGTCGGTATGGCTACACCTTC. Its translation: CASSVQGRRYGYTF.

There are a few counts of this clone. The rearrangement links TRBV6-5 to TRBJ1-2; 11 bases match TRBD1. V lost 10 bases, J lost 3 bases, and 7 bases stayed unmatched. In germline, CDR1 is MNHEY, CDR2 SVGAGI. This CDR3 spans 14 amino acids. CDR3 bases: TGTGCCACCGCGGACAGGGGGCGCGACTATGGCTACACCTTC. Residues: CATADRGRDYGYTF.

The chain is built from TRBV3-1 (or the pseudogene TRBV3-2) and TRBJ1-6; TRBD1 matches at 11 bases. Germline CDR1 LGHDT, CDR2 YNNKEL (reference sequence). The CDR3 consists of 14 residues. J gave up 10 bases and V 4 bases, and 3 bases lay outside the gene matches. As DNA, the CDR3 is TGTGCCAGCAGCCCAGGGACAGGGGGATCACCCCTCCACTTT. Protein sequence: CASSPGTGGSPLHF.

CDR3 amino acids: CASSLGDRAPDTQYF. Here the CDR3 DNA reads TGTGCCAGCAGCCTGGGGGACAGGGCTCCAGATACGCAGTATTTT. The chain uses TRBV13 and TRBJ2-3; 9 nucleotides match TRBD1. CDR1 and CDR2 from the germline V gene are PRHDT and FYEKMQ (reference sequence). The CDR3 has 15 residues. The trim removed 5 bases at V and 4 bases at J, leaving 7 bases unmatched.

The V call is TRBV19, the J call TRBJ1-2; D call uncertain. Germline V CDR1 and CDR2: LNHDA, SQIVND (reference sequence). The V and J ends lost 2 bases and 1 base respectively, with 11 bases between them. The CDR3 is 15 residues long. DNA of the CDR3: TGTGCCAGTAGTATAAGTCACCGGGGTAACTATGGCTACACCTTC. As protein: CASSISHRGNYGYTF.

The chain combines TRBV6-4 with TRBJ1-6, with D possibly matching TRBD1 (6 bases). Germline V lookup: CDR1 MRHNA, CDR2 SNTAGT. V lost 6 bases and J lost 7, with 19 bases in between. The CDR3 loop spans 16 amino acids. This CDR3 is CASRQQGPSGNSPLHF. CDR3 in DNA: TGTGCCAGCAGACAACAGGGTCCCTCCGGGAATTCACCCCTCCACTTT.

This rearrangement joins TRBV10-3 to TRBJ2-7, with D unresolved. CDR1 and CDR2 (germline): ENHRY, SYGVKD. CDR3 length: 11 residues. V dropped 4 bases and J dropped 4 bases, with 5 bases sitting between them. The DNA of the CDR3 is TGTGCCATCAGTGGAGTTTACGAGCAGTACTTC. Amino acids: CAISGVYEQYF.

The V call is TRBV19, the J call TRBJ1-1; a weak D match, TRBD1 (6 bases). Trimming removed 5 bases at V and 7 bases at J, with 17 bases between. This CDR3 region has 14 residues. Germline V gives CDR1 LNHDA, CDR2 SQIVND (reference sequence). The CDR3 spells CASSVPTGRLEAFF. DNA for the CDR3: TGTGCCAGTAGTGTCCCGACAGGACGCCTTGAAGCTTTCTTT.

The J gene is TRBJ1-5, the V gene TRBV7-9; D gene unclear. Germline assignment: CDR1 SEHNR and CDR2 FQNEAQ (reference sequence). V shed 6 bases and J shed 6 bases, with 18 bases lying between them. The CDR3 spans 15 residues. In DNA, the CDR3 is TGTGCCAGCAGGTCACTCCGGGGAAGCGGTCAGCCCCAGCATTTT. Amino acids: CASRSLRGSGQPQHF.

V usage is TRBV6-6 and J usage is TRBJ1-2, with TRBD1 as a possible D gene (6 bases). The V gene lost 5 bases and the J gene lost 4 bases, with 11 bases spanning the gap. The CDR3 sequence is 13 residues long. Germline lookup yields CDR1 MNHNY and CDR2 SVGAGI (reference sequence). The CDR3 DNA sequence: TGTGCCAGCAGTGACGGACAGCTCTATGGCTACACCTTC. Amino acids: CASSDGQLYGYTF.

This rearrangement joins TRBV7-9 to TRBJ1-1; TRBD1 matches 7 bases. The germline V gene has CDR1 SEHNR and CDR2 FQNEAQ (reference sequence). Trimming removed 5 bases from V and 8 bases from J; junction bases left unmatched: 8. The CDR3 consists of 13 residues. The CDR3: CASSQDRHGEAFF. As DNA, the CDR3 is TGTGCCAGCAGCCAGGACAGGCACGGGGAAGCTTTCTTT. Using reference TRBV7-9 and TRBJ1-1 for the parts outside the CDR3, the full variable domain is DTGVSQNPRHKITKRGQNVTFRCDPISEHNRLYWYRQTLGQGPEFLTYFQNEAQLEKSRLLSDRFSAERPKGSFSTLEIQRTEQGDSAMYLCASSQDRHGEAFFGQGTRLTVV.

The CDR3 DNA reads TGTGCCAGCAGTTTAGTACGGACTTTGAACACTGAAGCTTTCTTT. This codes for CASSLVRTLNTEAFF. The V call is TRBV27, the J call TRBJ1-1; D unresolved. This CDR3 comprises 15 residues. V was pared by 2 bases and J by 0 bases, with 10 bases between. CDR1 is MNHEY, CDR2 SMNVEV, per germline (reference sequence).

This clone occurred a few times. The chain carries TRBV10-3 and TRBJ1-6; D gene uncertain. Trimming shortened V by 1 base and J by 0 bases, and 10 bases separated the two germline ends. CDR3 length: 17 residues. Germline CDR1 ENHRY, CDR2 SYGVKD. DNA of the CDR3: TGTGCCATCAGTGAGTTTCTGGGGAGCTCCTATAATTCACCCCTCCACTTT. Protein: CAISEFLGSSYNSPLHF.

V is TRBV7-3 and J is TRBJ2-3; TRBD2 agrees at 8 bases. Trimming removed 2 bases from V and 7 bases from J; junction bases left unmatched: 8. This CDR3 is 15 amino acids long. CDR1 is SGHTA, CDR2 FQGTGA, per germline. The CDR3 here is CASSLSGGLGNTQYF. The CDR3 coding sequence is TGTGCCAGCAGCTTATCGGGGGGGCTCGGGAATACGCAGTATTTT.

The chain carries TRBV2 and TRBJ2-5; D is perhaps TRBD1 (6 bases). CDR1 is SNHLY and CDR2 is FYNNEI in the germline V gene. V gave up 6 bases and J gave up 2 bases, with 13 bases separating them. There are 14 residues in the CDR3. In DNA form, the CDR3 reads TGTGCCAGCAGACAGGGTTCGGGGCAAGAGACCCAGTACTTC. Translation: CASRQGSGQETQYF.

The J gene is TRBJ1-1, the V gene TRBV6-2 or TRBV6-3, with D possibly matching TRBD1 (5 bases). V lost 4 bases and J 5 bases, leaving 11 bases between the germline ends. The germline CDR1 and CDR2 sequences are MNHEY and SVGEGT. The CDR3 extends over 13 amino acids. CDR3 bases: TGTGCCAGCAGTTTTATGCAGGGAACTGAAGCTTTCTTT. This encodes CASSFMQGTEAFF.

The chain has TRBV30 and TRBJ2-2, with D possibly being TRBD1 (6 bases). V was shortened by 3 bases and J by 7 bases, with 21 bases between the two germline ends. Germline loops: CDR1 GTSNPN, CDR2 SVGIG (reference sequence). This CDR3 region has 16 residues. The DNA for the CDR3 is TGTGCCTGGAGACCGCCCGGGCAGGGGATGGTCGGGGAGCTGTTTTTT. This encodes CAWRPPGQGMVGELFF.

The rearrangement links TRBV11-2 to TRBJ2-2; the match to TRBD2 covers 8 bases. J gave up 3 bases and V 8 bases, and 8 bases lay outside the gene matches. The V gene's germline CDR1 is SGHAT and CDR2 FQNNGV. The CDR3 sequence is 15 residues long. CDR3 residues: CASRPGGGYTGELFF. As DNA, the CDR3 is TGTGCCAGCCGTCCCGGGGGGGGTTACACCGGGGAGCTGTTTTTT.